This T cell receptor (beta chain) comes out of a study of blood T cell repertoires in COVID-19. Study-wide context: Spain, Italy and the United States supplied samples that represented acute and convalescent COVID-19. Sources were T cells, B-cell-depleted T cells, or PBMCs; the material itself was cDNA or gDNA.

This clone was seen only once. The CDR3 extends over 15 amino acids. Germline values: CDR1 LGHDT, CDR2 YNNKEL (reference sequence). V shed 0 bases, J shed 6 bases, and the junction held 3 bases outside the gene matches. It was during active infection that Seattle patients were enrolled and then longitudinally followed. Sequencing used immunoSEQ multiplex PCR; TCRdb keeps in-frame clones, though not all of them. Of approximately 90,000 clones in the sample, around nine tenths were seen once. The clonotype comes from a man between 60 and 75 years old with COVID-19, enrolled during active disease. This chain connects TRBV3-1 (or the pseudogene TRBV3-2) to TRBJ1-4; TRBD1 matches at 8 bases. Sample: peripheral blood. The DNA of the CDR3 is TGTGCCAGCAGCCAAGAGGACAGGGTATATGAAAAACTGTTTTTT. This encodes CASSQEDRVYEKLFF.